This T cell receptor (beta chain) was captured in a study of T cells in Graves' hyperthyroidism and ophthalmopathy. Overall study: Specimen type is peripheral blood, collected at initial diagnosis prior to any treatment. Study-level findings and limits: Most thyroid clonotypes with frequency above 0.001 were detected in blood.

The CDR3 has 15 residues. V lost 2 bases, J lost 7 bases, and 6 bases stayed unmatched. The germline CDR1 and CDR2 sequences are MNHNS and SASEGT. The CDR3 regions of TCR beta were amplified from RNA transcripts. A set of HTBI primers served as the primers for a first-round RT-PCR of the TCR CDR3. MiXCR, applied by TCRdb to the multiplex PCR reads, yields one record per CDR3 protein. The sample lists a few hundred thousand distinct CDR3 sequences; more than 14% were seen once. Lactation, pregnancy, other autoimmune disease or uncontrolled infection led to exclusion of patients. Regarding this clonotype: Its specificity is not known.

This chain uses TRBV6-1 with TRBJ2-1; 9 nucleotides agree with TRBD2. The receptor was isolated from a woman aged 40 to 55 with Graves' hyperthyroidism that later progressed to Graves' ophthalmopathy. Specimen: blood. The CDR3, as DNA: TGTGCCAGCAGTGAACGGTCTACTAGCGGGAATGAGCAGTTCTTC. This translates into CASSERSTSGNEQFF.